This T cell receptor (beta chain) was sequenced during a study of T cells in pancreatic ductal adenocarcinoma. The study's findings and limits: Results skew toward the minority of patients with early-stage disease. Mean clonality was about 0.12 in tumors and roughly 0.068 in blood, not significantly different.

Profiling relied on immunoSEQ multiplex PCR, and the TCRdb table lists in-frame clones only, not all of them. The sample consists of roughly 17,000 clones, roughly 90% of them appearing once. Notes on this clone: The antigen is unknown.

CDR1 SNHLY and CDR2 FYNNEI come from the germline V gene. The V end was cut by 1 base, the J end by 4 bases, with 5 bases between. This CDR3 has 13 residues. Surgery without prior neoadjuvant therapy was the treatment of the selected pancreatic ductal adenocarcinoma patients. The receptor was isolated from a human donor with pancreatic ductal adenocarcinoma. The chain uses TRBV2 and TRBJ1-3; unclear D gene. Sequenced: PBMCs. CDR3 amino acids: CASSEDIGNTIYF. The CDR3 nucleotides are TGTGCCAGCAGTGAAGACATAGGAAACACCATATATTTT.